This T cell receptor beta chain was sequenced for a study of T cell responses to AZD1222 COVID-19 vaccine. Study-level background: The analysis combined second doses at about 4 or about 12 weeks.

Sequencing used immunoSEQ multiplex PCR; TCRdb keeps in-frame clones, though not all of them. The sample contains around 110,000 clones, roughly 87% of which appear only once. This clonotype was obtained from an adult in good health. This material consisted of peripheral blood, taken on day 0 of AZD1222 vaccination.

The CDR3 bases are TGTGCCAGCAGGCGGGGACAGTCCTACGAGCAGTACTTC. It yields the protein CASRRGQSYEQYF. The chain links TRBV19 to TRBJ2-7; D is perhaps TRBD1 (7 bases). There are 13 residues in the CDR3. With 9 bases removed from V and 1 base from J, the gap between germline ends came to 13 bases. Germline CDR1 LNHDA, CDR2 SQIVND (reference sequence).